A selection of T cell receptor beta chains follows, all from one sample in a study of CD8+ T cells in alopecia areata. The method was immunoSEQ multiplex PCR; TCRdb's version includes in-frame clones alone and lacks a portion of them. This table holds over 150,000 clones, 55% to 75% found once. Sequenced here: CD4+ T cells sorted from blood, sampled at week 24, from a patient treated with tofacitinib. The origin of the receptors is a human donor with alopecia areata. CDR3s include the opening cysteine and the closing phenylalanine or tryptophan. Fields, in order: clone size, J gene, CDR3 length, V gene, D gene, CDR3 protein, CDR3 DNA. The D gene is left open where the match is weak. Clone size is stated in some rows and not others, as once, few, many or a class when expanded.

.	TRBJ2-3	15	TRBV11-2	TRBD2	CASSERGAYTDTQYF	TGTGCCAGCAGCGAGCGGGGGGCTTACACAGATACGCAGTATTTT
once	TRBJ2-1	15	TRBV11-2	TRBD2	CASSLELAGGNEQFF	TGTGCCAGCAGCTTAGAACTAGCGGGGGGCAATGAGCAGTTCTTC
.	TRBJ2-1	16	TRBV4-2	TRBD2	CASSQELAGGPGEQFF	TGTGCCAGCAGCCAAGAATTGGCGGGGGGGCCCGGTGAGCAGTTCTTC
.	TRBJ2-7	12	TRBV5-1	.	CASVDRSYEQYF	TGCGCCAGCGTAGACAGATCCTACGAGCAGTACTTC
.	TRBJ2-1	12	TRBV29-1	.	CSVEGGYNEQFF	TGCAGCGTTGAAGGCGGTTACAATGAGCAGTTCTTC
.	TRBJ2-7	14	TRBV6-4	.	CARTTCSLIGEQYF	TGTGCCAGAACCACATGTAGCTTAATTGGGGAGCAGTACTTC
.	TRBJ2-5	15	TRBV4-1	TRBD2	CASSHSTSGGETQYF	TGCGCCAGCAGCCATTCGACTAGCGGGGGTGAGACCCAGTACTTC
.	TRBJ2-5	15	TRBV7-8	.	CASSLGGAFRETQYF	TGTGCCAGCAGCTTAGGGGGGGCCTTCCGGGAGACCCAGTACTTC
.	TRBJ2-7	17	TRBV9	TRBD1	CASSVASGTGPAYEQYF	TGTGCCAGCAGCGTGGCCTCCGGGACAGGACCCGCCTACGAGCAGTACTTC
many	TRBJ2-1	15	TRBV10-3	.	CAISRQGGSYNEQFF	TGTGCCATCAGCCGACAGGGAGGGTCCTACAATGAGCAGTTCTTC
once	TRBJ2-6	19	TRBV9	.	CASSVGGGRGFSGANVLTF	TGTGCCAGCAGCGTAGGAGGGGGTAGGGGATTCTCTGGGGCCAACGTCCTGACTTTC
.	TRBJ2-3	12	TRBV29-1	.	CSVAKTTDTQYF	TGCAGCGTCGCAAAAACCACAGATACGCAGTATTTT
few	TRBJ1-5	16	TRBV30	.	CAWRSSLQGSNQPQHF	TGTGCCTGGAGGTCATCCCTCCAGGGAAGCAATCAGCCCCAGCATTTT
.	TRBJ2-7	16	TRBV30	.	CAWSVGGVIDSYEQYF	TGTGCCTGGAGTGTAGGAGGAGTAATCGATTCCTACGAGCAGTACTTC
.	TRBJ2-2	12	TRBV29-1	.	CSAGRESGELFF	TGCAGCGCCGGCAGGGAATCCGGGGAGCTGTTTTTT
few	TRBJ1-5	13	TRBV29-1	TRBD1	CSVEGQGDQPQHF	TGCAGCGTTGAGGGACAGGGTGACCAGCCCCAGCATTTT
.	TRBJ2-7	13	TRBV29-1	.	CSVASPLTYEQYF	TGCAGCGTTGCATCCCCCCTAACCTACGAGCAGTACTTC
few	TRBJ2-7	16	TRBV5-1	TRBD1	CASSLTTRDRGPEQYF	TGCGCCAGCAGCTTGACCACCCGGGACAGGGGTCCCGAGCAGTACTTC
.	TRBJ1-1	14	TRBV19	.	CASSIIGLNTEAFF	TGTGCCAGTAGTATAATTGGGTTAAACACTGAAGCTTTCTTT
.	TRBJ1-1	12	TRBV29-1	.	CSVRSRNTEAFF	TGCAGCGTCAGGAGCAGGAACACTGAAGCTTTCTTT
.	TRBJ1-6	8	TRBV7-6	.	CANPPLHF	TGTGCCAATCCACCCCTCCACTTT
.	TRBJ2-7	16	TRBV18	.	CASSPPEGMWFHEQYF	TGTGCCAGCTCACCACCGGAGGGGATGTGGTTCCACGAGCAGTACTTC
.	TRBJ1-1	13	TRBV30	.	CAWSPVGRHEAFF	TGTGCCTGGAGCCCGGTCGGCAGGCATGAAGCTTTCTTT
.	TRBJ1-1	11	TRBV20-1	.	CSAGQNTEAFF	TGCAGTGCTGGACAGAACACTGAAGCTTTCTTT